Shown below are 10 T cell receptor beta chains from a single sample sequenced in a study of cytomegalovirus exposure and HLA in healthy donors. PCR involved 60 Vbeta and 13 Jbeta primers. The table came from immunoSEQ multiplex PCR; TCRdb's copy has only in-frame clones and leaves some out. The repertoire includes 95,000 to 150,000 clones, around 70% of them detected once, and 4% sits in the top ten. Material: PBMCs. Receptors were obtained from a man aged 35 to 55 in good health and CMV-seropositive.

The chain joins TRBV2 to TRBJ2-2; 8 nucleotides line up with TRBD2. The ends lost 7 bases at V and 6 bases at J; junction bases unmatched: 4. The CDR3 contains 13 residues. Germline V lookup: CDR1 SNHLY, CDR2 FYNNEI. CDR3 in DNA: TGTGCCAGCATCGAGCGGGAGTCCGGGGAGCTGTTTTTT. As protein: CASIERESGELFF.

This chain uses TRBV29-1 with TRBJ2-2, with D possibly being TRBD1 (7 bases). With 3 bases removed from V and 6 bases from J, the gap between germline ends came to 11 bases. There are 13 residues in the CDR3. Germline lookup yields CDR1 SQVTM and CDR2 ANQGSEA. CDR3: CSVDAGGPGELFF. DNA for the CDR3: TGCAGCGTTGACGCAGGGGGGCCCGGGGAGCTGTTTTTT.

In nucleotides, the CDR3 is TGTGCCAGCAGCTCCCCCGTCGCAGCGGGGGTGCCCTACGAGCAGTACTTC. It is translated as CASSSPVAAGVPYEQYF. V and J are TRBV13 and TRBJ2-7; 8 nucleotides line up with TRBD2. Germline CDR1 PRHDT, CDR2 FYEKMQ (reference sequence). V dropped 4 bases and J dropped 2; count of bases not matched to a gene: 13. The CDR3 length is 17 residues.

The chain is built from TRBV2 and TRBJ2-7; 11 bases match TRBD2. The CDR3 contains 15 residues. Germline V gives CDR1 SNHLY, CDR2 FYNNEI. J gave up 2 bases and V 3 bases, and 3 bases lay outside the gene matches. The CDR3 reads CASSEGLAATYEQYF. The CDR3 DNA is TGTGCCAGCAGTGAGGGACTAGCGGCTACCTACGAGCAGTACTTC.

V gene TRBV29-1 combines with J gene TRBJ1-1; D uncertain. The CDR3 is 13 residues long. CDR1 is SQVTM and CDR2 is ANQGSEA in the germline V gene. V lost 8 bases to trimming and J lost 3 bases, with 16 bases between them. This chain's CDR3 is CSCKEGGDTEAFF. CDR3 in DNA: TGCAGCTGCAAGGAGGGTGGGGACACTGAAGCTTTCTTT.

The chain carries TRBV5-5 and TRBJ1-2; D gene ambiguous. Between the trimmed V and J ends, which lost 0 bases and 4 bases, there was a span of 16 bases. Germline CDR1 is SGHKS and CDR2 is YYEKEE (reference sequence). CDR3 length: 16 amino acids. The CDR3 here is CASSLGATGRPYGYTF. The CDR3 DNA is TGTGCCAGCAGCTTGGGAGCTACGGGGAGACCCTATGGCTACACCTTC.

The CDR3 DNA reads TGTGCCAGCAGCTTAGGAGGAAGGGAGCAGTACTTC. This sequence encodes CASSLGGREQYF. The chain couples TRBV7-9 to TRBJ2-7; D is ambiguous. Germline values: CDR1 SEHNR, CDR2 FQNEAQ (reference sequence). This CDR3 spans 12 amino acids. V was trimmed by 1 base and J by 7 bases, leaving 8 bases between them.

The DNA for the CDR3 is TGTGCCAGCAGTTACCTAGCGTCTTCCTACAATGAGCAGTTCTTC. Translated: CASSYLASSYNEQFF. This sequence joins TRBV6-5 and TRBJ2-1; D perhaps matches TRBD2 (6 bases). The CDR3 is 15 residues long. The ends were cut back, 2 bases at V and 1 base at J, with 9 bases in the middle. Germline assignment: CDR1 MNHEY and CDR2 SVGAGI.

V gene TRBV2 combines with J gene TRBJ2-7, with a tentative D call TRBD1 (6 bases). The CDR3 length is 13 residues. V was shortened by 4 bases and J by 6 bases, with 13 bases between the two germline ends. Per the germline V gene, CDR1 is SNHLY and CDR2 is FYNNEI. CDR3 nucleotides: TGTGCCAGCAGTGTGGGAACAGGGACCGAGCAGTACTTC. Translated, it gives CASSVGTGTEQYF. The complete variable domain, with remaining parts taken from reference TRBV2 and TRBJ2-7, reads EPEVTQTPSHQVTQMGQEVILRCVPISNHLYFYWYRQILGQKVEFLVSFYNNEISEKSEIFDDQFSVERPDGSNFTLKIRSTKLEDSAMYFCASSVGTGTEQYFGPGTRLTVT.

This CDR3 reads CASQSGGAWEQYF. The CDR3, as DNA: TGTGCCAGCCAGAGCGGGGGGGCGTGGGAGCAGTACTTC. The chain uses TRBV7-6 and TRBJ2-7; 10 bases agree with TRBD2. V shed 8 bases and J 7 bases; nucleotides not matched to a gene: 8. CDR1 SGHVS and CDR2 FNYEAQ come from the germline V gene. The CDR3 loop spans 13 amino acids.